These T cell receptor beta chains were read from a single sample in a study of blood T cells in healthy people across ages. TCRdb reprocessed the 5' RACE reads via MiXCR and lists one record per CDR3 protein. The sample comprises around 1,800,000 distinct CDR3 sequences, about 39% of which are singletons, and more than 20% rests with the top ten. The sample taken for sequencing was blood. The receptor source for this set is a human donor in good health. Each CDR3 is given with its conserved first and last residue. A D gene is named only where the DNA matches it firmly. Size tells how often a clone was seen (once, few, many) or the class of an expanded clone, and some rows leave it out.

j_call clone_size d_call v_call cdr3_nt cdr3_aa
TRBJ2-1 few TRBD2 TRBV10-3 TGTGCCATCAACCAGCGGGGGGCAAATAATGAGCAGTTCTTC CAINQRGANNEQFF
TRBJ2-1 - TRBD1 TRBV5-1 TGCGCCAGCAGCGCTGGGACAGCCTACGAGCAGTTCTTC CASSAGTAYEQFF
TRBJ2-7 - TRBD2 TRBV3-1 TGTGCCAGCAGCCAAGAATTTTCGGGACTAGCTTACGAGCAGTACTTC CASSQEFSGLAYEQYF
TRBJ2-3 few - TRBV7-7 TGTGCCAGCAGCTTCGGGGTTAATAGGGCAGATACGCAGTATTTT CASSFGVNRADTQYF
TRBJ2-1 - - TRBV20-1 TGCAGTGCCCAGTCTCGATACTACTACAATGAGCAGTTCTTC CSAQSRYYYNEQFF
TRBJ2-5 - - TRBV6-5 TGTGCCAGCAGTAACTTAGCATACCAAGAGACCCAGTACTTC CASSNLAYQETQYF
TRBJ1-1 - - TRBV20-1 TGCAGTGCTCACAGCCGGCCAACCGTGAACACTGAAGCTTTCTTT CSAHSRPTVNTEAFF
TRBJ2-1 few TRBD2 TRBV6-1 TGTGCCAGCAGTATGTGGACTAGCGGGGGCCCCAACAATGAGCAGTTCTTC CASSMWTSGGPNNEQFF
TRBJ2-3 - - TRBV18 TGTGCCAGCTCACCACCCTCCGAAGATACGCAGTATTTT CASSPPSEDTQYF
TRBJ1-2 - - TRBV7-9 TGTGCCAGCAGCCCCCCGGTTGACTATGGCTACACCTTC CASSPPVDYGYTF
TRBJ1-5 - - TRBV12-5 TGTGCTAGTGGTTTGGTAGGCTACAATCAGCCCCAGCATTTT CASGLVGYNQPQHF
TRBJ1-5 - - TRBV6-2/TRBV6-3 TGTGCCAGCAGTGGTTTTATAGGGCCCCAGCATTTT CASSGFIGPQHF
TRBJ2-2 - - TRBV30 TGTGCCTGGAGTTACGGCGGTACCGGGGAGCTGTTTTTT CAWSYGGTGELFF
TRBJ2-7 once TRBD2 TRBV20-1 TGCAGTGCTCTAACGGGACTAGCGACCGAGCAGTACTTC CSALTGLATEQYF
TRBJ1-2 - - TRBV28 TGTGCCAGCAGTTTGCCGCCCACAGGATCCAACTATGGCTACACCTTC CASSLPPTGSNYGYTF
TRBJ1-5 - - TRBV30 TGTGCCTGGAGTCCCTCGTCGTTGCCCCAGCATTTT CAWSPSSLPQHF
TRBJ2-7 many - TRBV4-3 TGCGCCAGCAGCCAAGATAAGGGGAGGGAGCAGTACTTC CASSQDKGREQYF
TRBJ2-7 - - TRBV15 TGTGCCACCAGCAGAGATACGTCAGGGTGGAACGAGCAGTACTTC CATSRDTSGWNEQYF
TRBJ1-6 - TRBD1 TRBV5-1 TGCGCCAGCAGCTTGTCAGGGGGCGAAGATAATTCACCCCTCCACTTT CASSLSGGEDNSPLHF
TRBJ2-5 - TRBD2 TRBV10-2 TGCGCCAGCAGACTAGCGGGGGAGCCAGAGACCCAGTACTTC CASRLAGEPETQYF
TRBJ1-6 - - TRBV7-8 TGTGCCAGCAGCTTAGCGGTGCAGGGGTATTCACCCCTCCACTTT CASSLAVQGYSPLHF
TRBJ1-4 few - TRBV29-1 TGCAGCGTTTCGGATGAAAAACTGTTTTTT CSVSDEKLFF
TRBJ2-1 few - TRBV20-1 TGCAGTGCCCCAAACCCCGGACAGTTTAGCGGTGAGCAGTTCTTC CSAPNPGQFSGEQFF
TRBJ2-1 - - TRBV9 TGTGCCAGCAGCGTGTCCCATTGGGGGAAAAATGAGCAGTTCTTC CASSVSHWGKNEQFF
TRBJ2-3 - - TRBV7-2 TGTGCCAGCACCCGGACTGATACGCGGTATTTT CASTRTDTRYF
TRBJ2-7 - - TRBV5-1 TGCGCCAGCAGCTTGGCTCTCAACCGGGAGTTGCCCTACGAGCAGTACTTC CASSLALNRELPYEQYF